Listed here are 16 T cell receptor beta chains from one sample, sequenced in a study of PD-1 blockade in mismatch repair-deficient tumors. Sequencing used immunoSEQ multiplex PCR; TCRdb keeps in-frame clones, though not all of them. The sample comprises some 48,000 clones, under 85% of which are singletons, and about 3.5% rests with the top ten. This material consisted of PBMCs, taken before pembrolizumab treatment. Source of these receptors: an adult with mismatch repair-deficient cancer.

This clone has just a few counts. The chain employs TRBV6-1 and TRBJ2-7; possibly TRBD1 or TRBD2 for D (5 bases each). Between the trimmed V and J ends, which lost 1 base and 7 bases, there was a span of 17 bases. In germline, CDR1 is MNHNS, CDR2 SASEGT. The CDR3 totals 15 residues. CDR3 nucleotide sequence: TGTGCCAGCAGTGAAGGCTACGGGACGGCGACTGAGCAGTACTTC. This gives the protein CASSEGYGTATEQYF.

V gene TRBV15 combines with J gene TRBJ1-4; TRBD1 matches at 7 bases. The CDR3 sequence is 14 residues long. CDR1 LNHNV and CDR2 YYDKDF come from the germline V gene (reference sequence). Trimming took 6 bases from V and 6 from J; bases not matched to a gene: 7. CDR3 bases: TGTGCCACCAGGACCGGGACAGAGGATGAAAAACTGTTTTTT. It translates to CATRTGTEDEKLFF. Drawing the rest from reference TRBV15 and TRBJ1-4, the complete variable domain is DAMVIQNPRYQVTQFGKPVTLSCSQTLNHNVMYWYQQKSSQAPKLLFHYYDKDFNNEADTPDNFQSRRPNTSFCFLDIRSPGLGDTAMYLCATRTGTEDEKLFFGSGTQLSVL.

This clone was seen a few times. The sample contains more than one DNA sequence encoding this CDR3. This chain uses TRBV7-9 with TRBJ2-7, with TRBD2 matching 9 bases. J was trimmed by 2 bases and V by 1 base; bases with no gene match: 6. CDR1 and CDR2 (germline): SEHNR, FQNEAQ (reference sequence). The CDR3 totals 16 residues. CDR3 sequence reads: CASSLGGSGGTYEQYF. CDR3 DNA sequence: TGTGCCAGCAGCTTAGGGGGCAGCGGGGGGACCTACGAGCAGTACTTC.

Within the sample, this clone is medium-sized (0.01 to 0.1%). The chain couples TRBV7-9 to TRBJ2-3, with D perhaps matching TRBD2 (6 bases). V lost 5 bases and J lost 0, with 12 bases in between. CDR1 and CDR2 (germline): SEHNR, FQNEAQ (reference sequence). This CDR3 is 15 amino acids long. CDR3 sequence reads: CASSLSGSSTDTQYF. The CDR3 DNA reads TGTGCCAGCAGCCTAAGCGGGTCTAGCACAGATACGCAGTATTTT.

This clone is a singleton in its sample. V is TRBV5-1 and J is TRBJ2-7, with D tentatively TRBD1 (5 bases). CDR1 and CDR2 from the germline V gene are SGHRS and YFSETQ. CDR3 size: 14 residues. Trimming pared 4 bases from V and 1 base from J, leaving 12 bases between. In DNA form, the CDR3 reads TGCGCCAGCAGCAAACAGGCGACATCCTACGAGCAGTACTTC. Translated: CASSKQATSYEQYF.

This clone was detected only a few times. This rearrangement joins TRBV9 to TRBJ2-7, with 8 bases matching TRBD1. The CDR3 is 16 residues long. V was clipped by 3 bases and J by 4 bases; unmatched bases: 12. Germline V CDR1 and CDR2: SGDLS, YYNGEE. CDR3 nucleotides: TGTGCCAGCAGCGCCGGGCCCGGACAGGGTTCGTACGAGCAGTACTTC. Protein product: CASSAGPGQGSYEQYF.

This chain links TRBV9 with TRBJ1-3, with D possibly TRBD1 on 6 matching bases. The V gene's germline CDR1 is SGDLS and CDR2 YYNGEE. V dropped 0 bases and J dropped 5 bases, with 12 bases sitting between them. This CDR3 has 15 amino acids. The chain's CDR3 is CASSVDGQQRNTIYF. The CDR3 nucleotides read TGTGCCAGCAGCGTAGATGGACAGCAGAGAAACACCATATATTTT.

This clone has only one observation. The chain joins TRBV9 to TRBJ2-5; 15 bases map to TRBD2. Germline V lookup: CDR1 SGDLS, CDR2 YYNGEE. Trimming at V came to 2 bases and at J to 2 bases, leaving 4 bases not matched to a gene. The CDR3 sequence is 17 residues long. The CDR3 reads CASSVGTSGGIQETQYF. The CDR3, as DNA: TGTGCCAGCAGCGTTGGGACTAGCGGGGGGATTCAAGAGACCCAGTACTTC.

This clone appeared a single time. The V gene is TRBV9, the J gene TRBJ1-1; D possibly corresponds to TRBD1 (6 bases). Trimming shortened V by 3 bases and J by 4 bases, and 19 bases separated the two germline ends. The germline gives CDR1 SGDLS, CDR2 YYNGEE. CDR3 length equals 16 residues. DNA of the CDR3: TGTGCCAGCAGCGCGGCGGCTGGGGGCGCGGGCACTGAAGCTTTCTTT. Its protein is CASSAAAGGAGTEAFF.

There are a few counts of this clone. V is TRBV7-9 and J is TRBJ1-4; D might be TRBD1 (6 bases). V dropped 1 base and J dropped 5 bases, with 11 bases sitting between them. The CDR3 runs to 15 residues. Looked up from germline, CDR1 is SEHNR and CDR2 is FQNEAQ (reference sequence). The CDR3 region is CASSLEGGTNEKLFF. CDR3 DNA sequence: TGTGCCAGCAGCTTAGAAGGGGGGACAAATGAAAAACTGTTTTTT. Based on the CDR3 plus reference TRBV7-9 and TRBJ1-4, the full variable domain is DTGVSQNPRHKITKRGQNVTFRCDPISEHNRLYWYRQTLGQGPEFLTYFQNEAQLEKSRLLSDRFSAERPKGSFSTLEIQRTEQGDSAMYLCASSLEGGTNEKLFFGSGTQLSVL.

The CDR3 nucleotides are TGTGCCAGTAGTATAGATCTGCCAGAGGTTGAACGTGGCTACACCTTC. It translates to CASSIDLPEVERGYTF. The chain employs TRBV19 and TRBJ1-2; D not resolved. The CDR3 is 16 residues long. Trimming took 0 bases from V and 7 from J, leaving 18 bases between them. Germline CDR1 is LNHDA and CDR2 is SQIVND (reference sequence).

By share of the sample, this clone is medium-sized (0.01 to 0.1%). CDR3 sequence (DNA): TGTGCCAGTAGTATAGGGGGACAGTACTACGAGCAGTACTTC. This sequence encodes CASSIGGQYYEQYF. This rearrangement joins TRBV19 to TRBJ2-7; 7 bases line up with TRBD1. CDR1 and CDR2 (germline): LNHDA, SQIVND (reference sequence). Germline trimming cut 1 base from V and 3 bases from J; bases unmatched to any gene: 3. The CDR3 runs 14 residues. The full variable domain, rest sourced from reference TRBV19 and TRBJ2-7, is DGGITQSPKYLFRKEGQNVTLSCEQNLNHDAMYWYRQDPGQGLRLIYYSQIVNDFQKGDIAEGYSVSREKKESFPLTVTSAQKNPTAFYLCASSIGGQYYEQYFGPGTRLTVT.

This chain connects TRBV6-5 to TRBJ1-2, with 8 bases lining up with TRBD1. CDR3 length: 14 amino acids. Trimming cost V 6 bases and J 4 bases; bases outside gene matches: 7. Germline loops: CDR1 MNHEY, CDR2 SVGAGI. The CDR3 nucleotides read TGTGCCAGCAGCTCGGACAGGGCCCCCTATGGCTACACCTTC. This encodes CASSSDRAPYGYTF.

This clone was counted once. The rearrangement joins TRBV10-3 to TRBJ2-7, with D possibly matching TRBD2 (5 bases). V dropped 3 bases and J dropped 0 bases, with 12 bases sitting between them. Germline V gives CDR1 ENHRY, CDR2 SYGVKD. The CDR3 runs to 15 residues. The chain's CDR3 is CAISEGTRRSYEQYF. The CDR3 DNA follows: TGTGCCATCAGTGAAGGTACTAGACGCTCCTACGAGCAGTACTTC.

This chain links TRBV6-6 with TRBJ2-7; 8 nucleotides match TRBD1. V dropped 0 bases and J dropped 6; count of bases not matched to a gene: 7. This CDR3 comprises 15 residues. Per germline, CDR1 MNHNY and CDR2 SVGAGI (reference sequence). DNA of the CDR3: TGTGCCAGCAGTTACTCCAGGACAGGGTCTGCCGAGCAGTACTTC. Translation gives CASSYSRTGSAEQYF.

The chain is built from TRBV12-2 and TRBJ2-7; TRBD1 was called by the table and not checked on the DNA. TRBV12-2 corresponds to a pseudogene. CDR3 size: 15 residues. The CDR3 spells CASRLARGQSYEQYF. CDR3 coding DNA: TGTGCAAGTCGCTTAGCAAGGGGGCAGTCCTACGAGCAGTACTTC.